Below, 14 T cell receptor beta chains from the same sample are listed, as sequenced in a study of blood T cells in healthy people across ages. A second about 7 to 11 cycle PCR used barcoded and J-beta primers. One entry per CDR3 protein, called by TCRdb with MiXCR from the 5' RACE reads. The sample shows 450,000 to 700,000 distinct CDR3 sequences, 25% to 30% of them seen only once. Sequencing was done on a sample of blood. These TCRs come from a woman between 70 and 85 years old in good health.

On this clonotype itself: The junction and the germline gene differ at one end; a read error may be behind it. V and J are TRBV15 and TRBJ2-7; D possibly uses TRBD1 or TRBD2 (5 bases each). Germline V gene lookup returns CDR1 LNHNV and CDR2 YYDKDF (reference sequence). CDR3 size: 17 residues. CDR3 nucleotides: TGTGCCACCAACAGAGATCGGGGCAGGGTCCAAACCTACGAGCAGTACTTC. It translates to CATNRDRGRVQTYEQYF.

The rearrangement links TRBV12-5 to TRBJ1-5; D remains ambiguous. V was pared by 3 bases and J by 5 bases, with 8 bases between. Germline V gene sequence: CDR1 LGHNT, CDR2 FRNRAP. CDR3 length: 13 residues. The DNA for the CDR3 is TGTGCTAGTGGTTTTGGCCAGGATCAGCCCCAGCATTTT. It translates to CASGFGQDQPQHF.

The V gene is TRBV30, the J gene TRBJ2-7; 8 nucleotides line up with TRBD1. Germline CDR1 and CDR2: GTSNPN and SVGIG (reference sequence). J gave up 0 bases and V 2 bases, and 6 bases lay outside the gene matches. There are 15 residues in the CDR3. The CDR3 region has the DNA TGTGCCTGGAGTAAAAACAGGGGGACCTCCTACGAGCAGTACTTC. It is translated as CAWSKNRGTSYEQYF.

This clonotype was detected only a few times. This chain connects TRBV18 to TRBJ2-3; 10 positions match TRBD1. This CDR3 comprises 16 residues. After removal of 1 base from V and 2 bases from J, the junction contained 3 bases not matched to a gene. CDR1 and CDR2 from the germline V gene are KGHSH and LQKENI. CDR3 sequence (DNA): TGTGCCAGCTCACCACGGGGACAGGGGAACACAGATACGCAGTATTTT. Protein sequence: CASSPRGQGNTDTQYF.

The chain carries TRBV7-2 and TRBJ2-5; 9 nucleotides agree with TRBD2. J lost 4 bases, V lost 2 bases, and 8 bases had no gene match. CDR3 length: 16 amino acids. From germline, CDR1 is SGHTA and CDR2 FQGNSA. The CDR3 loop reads CASSLWGGGAPETQYF. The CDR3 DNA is TGTGCCAGCAGCTTATGGGGCGGGGGGGCCCCAGAGACCCAGTACTTC.

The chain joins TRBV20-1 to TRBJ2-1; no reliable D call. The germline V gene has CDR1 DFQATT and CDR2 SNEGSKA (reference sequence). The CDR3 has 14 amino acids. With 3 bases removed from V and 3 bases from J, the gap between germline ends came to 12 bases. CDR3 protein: CSARDDRFYNEQFF. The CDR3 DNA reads TGCAGTGCTAGGGACGACCGATTCTACAATGAGCAGTTCTTC.

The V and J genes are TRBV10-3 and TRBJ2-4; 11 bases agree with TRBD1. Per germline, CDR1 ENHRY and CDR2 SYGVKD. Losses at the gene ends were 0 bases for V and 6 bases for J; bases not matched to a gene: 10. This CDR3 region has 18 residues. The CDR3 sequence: CAISESHGTGGGGNIQYF. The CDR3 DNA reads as TGTGCCATCAGTGAGTCCCACGGGACAGGGGGAGGAGGAAACATTCAGTACTTC.

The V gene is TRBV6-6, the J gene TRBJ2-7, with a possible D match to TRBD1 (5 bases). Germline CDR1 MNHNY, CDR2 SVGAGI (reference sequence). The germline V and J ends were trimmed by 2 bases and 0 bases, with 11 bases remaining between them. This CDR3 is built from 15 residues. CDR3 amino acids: CASSYRQTSSYEQYF. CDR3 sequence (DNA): TGTGCCAGCAGTTACAGACAGACCAGCTCCTACGAGCAGTACTTC.

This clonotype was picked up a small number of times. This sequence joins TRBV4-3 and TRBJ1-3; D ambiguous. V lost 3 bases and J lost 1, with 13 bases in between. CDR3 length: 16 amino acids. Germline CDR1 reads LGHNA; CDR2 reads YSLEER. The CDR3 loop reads CASSHARTSSGNTIYF. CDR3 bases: TGCGCCAGCAGCCATGCTCGGACCTCTTCTGGAAACACCATATATTTT.

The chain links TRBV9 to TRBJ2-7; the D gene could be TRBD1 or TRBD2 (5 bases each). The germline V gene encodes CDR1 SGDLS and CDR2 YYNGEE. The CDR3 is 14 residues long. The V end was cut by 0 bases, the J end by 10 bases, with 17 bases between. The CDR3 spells CASSVGGPFSTQYF. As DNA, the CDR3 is TGTGCCAGCAGCGTAGGGGGACCGTTTTCTACCCAGTACTTC.

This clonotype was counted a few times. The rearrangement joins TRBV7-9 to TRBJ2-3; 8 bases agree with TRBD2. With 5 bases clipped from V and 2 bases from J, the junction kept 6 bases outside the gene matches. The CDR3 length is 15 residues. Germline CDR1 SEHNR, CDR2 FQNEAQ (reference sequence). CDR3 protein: CASSIGGAVTDTQYF. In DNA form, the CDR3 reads TGTGCCAGCAGCATCGGGGGGGCCGTCACAGATACGCAGTATTTT.

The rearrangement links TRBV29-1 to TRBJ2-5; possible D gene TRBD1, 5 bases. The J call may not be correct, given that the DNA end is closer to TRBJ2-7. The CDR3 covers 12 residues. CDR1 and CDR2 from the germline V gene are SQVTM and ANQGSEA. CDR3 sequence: CKAQGLPYEQYV. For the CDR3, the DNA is TGCAAAGCCCAGGGTCTCCCCTACGAGCAGTACGTC.

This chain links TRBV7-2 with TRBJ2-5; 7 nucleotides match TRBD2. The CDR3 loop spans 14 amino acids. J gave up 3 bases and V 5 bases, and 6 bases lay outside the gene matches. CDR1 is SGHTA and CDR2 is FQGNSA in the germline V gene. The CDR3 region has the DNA TGTGCCAGCAGCCGGCAGCGGGGAGAAGAGACCCAGTACTTC. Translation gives CASSRQRGEETQYF.

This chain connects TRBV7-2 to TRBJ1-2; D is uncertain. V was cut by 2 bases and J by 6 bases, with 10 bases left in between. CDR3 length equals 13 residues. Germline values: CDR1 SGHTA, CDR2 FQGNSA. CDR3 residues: CASSLIVADGYTF. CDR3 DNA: TGTGCCAGCAGCTTAATTGTGGCGGATGGCTACACCTTC.